The count of the clone carrying this T cell receptor beta chain is one. Its matching antigen is unknown. This entry belongs to a study of Ad26.COV2.S vaccination and SARS-CoV-2 variants. At the level of the study: Sample donor was a member of the COV1001 Ad26.COV2.S trial arm. Intramuscular Ad26.COV2.S doses were given once or twice, 56 days apart. Study-wide points: Individuals receiving vaccine had higher spike-specific TCR breadth than placebo recipients did. Whether participants received vaccine or placebo, their non-spike TCR breadth was similar.

Treatment: roughly 20 received Ad26.COV2.S at low or high dose, single or two shots; about 5 received placebo; per-sample allocation not given. Day 63 following the first vaccine or placebo injection was when the samples were taken. Sequenced by immunoSEQ multiplex PCR; TCRdb stores in-frame clones only, minus some. The table shows 510,000 or so clones, with around 88% occurring only once. Specimen: peripheral blood, collected in a trial of Ad26.COV2.S vaccine versus placebo. This TCR was recovered from a person between 18 and 65 years old who received the Ad26.COV2.S COVID-19 vaccine or a placebo.

The CDR3 region has the DNA TGTGCCAGCAGTGGAACAGGGGTCACAGATACGCAGTATTTT. Residues: CASSGTGVTDTQYF. This chain connects TRBV28 to TRBJ2-3, with 7 bases that match TRBD1. CDR3 length equals 14 residues. J gave up 2 bases and V 5 bases, and 4 bases lay outside the gene matches. Germline V gives CDR1 MDHEN, CDR2 SYDVKM.